This TCR beta chain was captured in a study of cytomegalovirus exposure and HLA in healthy donors. PCR involved 60 Vbeta and 13 Jbeta primers. Profiled with immunoSEQ multiplex PCR; TCRdb holds only in-frame clones, not every one. Of 95,000 to 150,000 clones in the sample, approximately 79% were seen once. The receptor was derived from a man in his thirties or forties in good health and CMV-seronegative. Sequencing was carried out using PBMCs.

This CDR3 is CAWSAGTGNTIYF. The CDR3 DNA is TGTGCCTGGAGTGCCGGGACTGGAAACACCATATATTTT. V usage is TRBV30 and J usage is TRBJ1-3; D call uncertain. The CDR3 is 13 amino acids. Germline V gene lookup returns CDR1 GTSNPN and CDR2 SVGIG (reference sequence). Between the trimmed V and J ends, which lost 1 base and 2 bases, there was a span of 6 bases.